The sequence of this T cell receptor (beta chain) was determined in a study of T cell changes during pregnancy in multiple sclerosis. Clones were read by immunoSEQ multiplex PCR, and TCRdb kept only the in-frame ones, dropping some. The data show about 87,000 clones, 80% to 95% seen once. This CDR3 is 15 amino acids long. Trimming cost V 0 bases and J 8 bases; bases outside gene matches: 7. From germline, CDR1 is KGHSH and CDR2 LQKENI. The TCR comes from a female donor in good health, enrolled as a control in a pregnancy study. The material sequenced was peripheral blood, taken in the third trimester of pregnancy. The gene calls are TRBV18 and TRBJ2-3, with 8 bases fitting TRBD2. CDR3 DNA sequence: TGTGCCAGCTCACCACCGCAAGCGGGAGAAGGTACGCAGTATTTT. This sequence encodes CASSPPQAGEGTQYF.